The 2 T cell receptor beta chains given below trace back to one sample, sequenced in a study of T cells after yellow fever vaccination. TCRdb re-called the 5' RACE reads with MiXCR, one entry per CDR3 protein. This sample carries about 340,000 distinct CDR3 sequences, 8.5% to 10% of them seen once, and the ten largest clones take about 20%. Sample: PBMCs, taken on the day of the first yellow fever vaccination. The receptor set was obtained from a man between 18 and 35 years old who received the YFV17D yellow fever vaccine.

The chain recombines TRBV9 with TRBJ2-3, with D perhaps matching TRBD1 or TRBD2 (5 bases each). The CDR3 consists of 16 residues. Trimming removed 3 bases at V and 10 bases at J, with 24 bases between. Looked up from germline, CDR1 is SGDLS and CDR2 is YYNGEE. The CDR3 region has the DNA TGTGCCAGCAGCGCGTCCGGGACGGAGAGGGGATACGCGCAGTATTTT. Its translation is CASSASGTERGYAQYF. Together with reference TRBV9 and TRBJ2-3, the CDR3 gives the full variable domain: DSGVTQTPKHLITATGQRVTLRCSPRSGDLSVYWYQQSLDQGLQFLIQYYNGEERAKGNILERFSAQQFPDLHSELNLSSLELGDSALYFCASSASGTERGYAQYFGPGTRLTVL.

The CDR3 sequence: CASSQDWPGDTDTQYF. Written as DNA, the CDR3 is TGTGCCAGCAGCCAAGACTGGCCGGGGGACACAGATACGCAGTATTTT. The chain employs TRBV3-1 and TRBJ2-3, with a possible D match to TRBD2 (6 bases). This CDR3 has 16 residues. The germline V gene encodes CDR1 LGHDT and CDR2 YNNKEL (reference sequence). Deletions cut 0 bases from V and 2 bases from J, with 12 bases between.